This record covers a single T cell receptor beta chain. Its antigen is unknown. This record belongs to a study of CD8 T cells in ankylosing spondylitis. Overall study results and limits: Seven or eight highly homologous variants formed a TCR beta motif that appeared characteristic of ankylosing spondylitis blood.

Trimming stripped 3 bases from V and 8 bases from J, with 7 bases between. There are 12 residues in the CDR3. Scientists made TCR beta libraries using quantitative 5'-RACE with molecular barcodes. TCRdb processed the 5' RACE reads anew with MiXCR; each CDR3 protein has one entry. The table has roughly 700,000 distinct CDR3 sequences, around a fifth seen once. The TCR comes from a male donor with ankylosing spondylitis. The chain has TRBV12-3 or TRBV12-4 and TRBJ1-4; unclear D gene. Sequencing input: blood, either unsorted or a sorted T cell fraction (not recorded which). CDR3 nucleotides: TGTGCCAGCAGTTTTAGAGTGGAAAAACTGTTTTTT. This translates into CASSFRVEKLFF.